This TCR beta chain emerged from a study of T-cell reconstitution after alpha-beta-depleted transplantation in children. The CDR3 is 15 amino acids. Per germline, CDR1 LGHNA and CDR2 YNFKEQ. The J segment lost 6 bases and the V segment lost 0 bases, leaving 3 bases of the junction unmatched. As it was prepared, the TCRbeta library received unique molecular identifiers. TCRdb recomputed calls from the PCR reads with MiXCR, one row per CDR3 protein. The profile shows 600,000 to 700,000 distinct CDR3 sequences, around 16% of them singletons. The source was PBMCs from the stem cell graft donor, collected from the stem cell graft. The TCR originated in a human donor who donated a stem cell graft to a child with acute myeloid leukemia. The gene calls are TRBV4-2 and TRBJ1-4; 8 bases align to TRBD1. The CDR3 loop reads CASSQDGQGDEKLFF. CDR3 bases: TGTGCCAGCAGCCAAGACGGACAGGGCGATGAAAAACTGTTTTTT.